This TCR beta chain is from a study of T cell repertoires in breast cancer. At the level of the study: Around 10 reads per input cell, roughly 520,000 sequences per sample, on average.

A second nested PCR with blocking oligonucleotides suppressed unpaired genes. TCRdb re-called the emulsion pairing reads through MiXCR, storing one row per CDR3 protein. The sample yields some 37,000 distinct CDR3 sequences, 45% to 50% seen once. Trimming removed 0 bases at V and 2 bases at J, with 5 bases between. The CDR3 is made up of 13 amino acids. The germline V gene encodes CDR1 DFQATT and CDR2 SNEGSKA (reference sequence). The expanded emulsion RT-PCR method captured paired alpha and beta chains from CD8+ T cells. To note about this clonotype: Antigen unknown.

Overall study findings and caveats: Clone recovery by emulsion RT-PCR was skewed, so it was considered qualitative.

Sequencing input: CD8+ T cells. The TCR comes from a pool of human donors with breast cancer or a healthy control (not recorded which). The V gene is TRBV20-1, the J gene TRBJ2-1; D might be TRBD1 or TRBD2, each matching 5 bases. As DNA, the CDR3 is TGCAGTGCTAGAGAGGGACCCTACAATGAGCAGTTCTTC. This gives the protein CSAREGPYNEQFF.